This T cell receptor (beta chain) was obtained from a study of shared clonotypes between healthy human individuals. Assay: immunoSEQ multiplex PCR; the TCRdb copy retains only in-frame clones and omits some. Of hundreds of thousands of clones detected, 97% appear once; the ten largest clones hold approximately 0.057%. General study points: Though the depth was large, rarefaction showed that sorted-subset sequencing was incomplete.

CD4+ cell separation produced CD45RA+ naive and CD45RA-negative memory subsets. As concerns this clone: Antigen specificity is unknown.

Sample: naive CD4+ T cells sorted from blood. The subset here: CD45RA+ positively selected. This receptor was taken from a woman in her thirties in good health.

The CDR3 is CASSEGGGRDQPQHF. In DNA form, the CDR3 reads TGTGCCAGCAGTGAAGGGGGGGGCCGGGATCAGCCCCAGCATTTT. V gene TRBV6-1 combines with J gene TRBJ1-5; possible D gene TRBD1, 6 bases. Germline assignment: CDR1 MNHNS and CDR2 SASEGT. Trimming took 1 base from V and 5 from J, leaving 12 bases between them. CDR3 length: 15 amino acids.